These 30 T cell receptor beta chains came from one sample sequenced in a study of shared clonotypes between healthy human individuals. Sequencing was performed with immunoSEQ multiplex PCR; in TCRdb, only in-frame clones are kept and a portion is missing. Altogether just over 2,000,000 clones are present, roughly 96% being singletons, with the ten largest covering 0.13%. Sequencing was done on a sample of naive CD4+ T cells sorted from blood. Indicated subset: CD45RA+ positively selected. The receptors derive from a man between 18 and 35 years old in good health.

Notes on this clone: The sample holds other DNA sequences that translate to the same CDR3. V usage is TRBV29-1 and J usage is TRBJ2-3, with 7 bases aligning to TRBD2. The CDR3 is made up of 13 amino acids. V lost 4 bases, J lost 3 bases, and 4 bases stayed unmatched. Germline V gives CDR1 SQVTM, CDR2 ANQGSEA. CDR3 nucleotide sequence: TGCAGCGTTGTTAGGGGAGGGACAGATACGCAGTATTTT. It translates to CSVVRGGTDTQYF.

The chain recombines TRBV9 with TRBJ1-1; 10 bases fit TRBD1. CDR1 is SGDLS and CDR2 is YYNGEE in the germline V gene. This CDR3 has 18 residues. The junction had 12 bases not matched to a gene; V was cut back by 0 bases and J by 4 bases. DNA for the CDR3: TGTGCCAGCAGCGTAGGACACGGGACAGGGGTTGTGGTCACTGAAGCTTTCTTT. Translated: CASSVGHGTGVVVTEAFF.

The rearrangement uses TRBV21-1 and TRBJ2-7; the tabulated D call, TRBD1, remains unverified against the DNA. TRBV21-1 is deemed a pseudogene. The CDR3 has 16 amino acids. The CDR3, as DNA: TGTGCCAGCAGCAATCGGACATGGGAATGGGGATACGAGCAGTACTTC. Translated: CASSNRTWEWGYEQYF.

The chain couples TRBV19 to TRBJ2-1; 11 bases fit TRBD2. With 4 bases clipped from V and 5 bases from J, the junction kept 4 bases outside the gene matches. This CDR3 spans 15 amino acids. CDR1 and CDR2 from the germline V gene are LNHDA and SQIVND (reference sequence). CDR3 nucleotides: TGTGCCAGTAGTAGGACTAGCGGGCCGAACAATGAGCAGTTCTTC. This translates into CASSRTSGPNNEQFF.

The chain joins TRBV25-1 to TRBJ2-7, with TRBD2 as a possible D gene (5 bases). This CDR3 comprises 12 residues. Germline values: CDR1 MGHDK, CDR2 SYGVNS. The germline V and J ends were trimmed by 4 bases and 7 bases, with 11 bases remaining between them. The CDR3: CASSVTSGEQYF. For the CDR3, the DNA is TGTGCCAGCAGTGTCACATCGGGGGAGCAGTACTTC.

The chain joins TRBV18 to TRBJ2-7; perhaps TRBD2 as D (5 bases). The germline CDR1 and CDR2 sequences are KGHSH and LQKENI. The ends were cut back, 3 bases at V and 3 bases at J, with 9 bases in the middle. The CDR3 loop spans 13 amino acids. The CDR3 DNA follows: TGTGCCAGCTCACCTTGGACTCTCTACGAGCAGTACTTC. This codes for CASSPWTLYEQYF.

In its sample, this clone was seen once. The V call is TRBV4-2, the J call TRBJ1-2; 9 bases match TRBD1. The CDR3 consists of 15 residues. Trimming cost V 5 bases and J 4 bases; bases outside gene matches: 8. Per the germline V gene, CDR1 is LGHNA and CDR2 is YNFKEQ. DNA of the CDR3: TGTGCCAGCAGCTACCCAGAGGACAGGGGCTATGGCTACACCTTC. It is translated as CASSYPEDRGYGYTF.

On this clone: The sample contains more than one DNA sequence encoding this CDR3. The V and J genes are TRBV7-2 and TRBJ2-7; D may match TRBD1 or TRBD2 (5 bases each). The CDR3 is 15 amino acids. Per germline, CDR1 SGHTA and CDR2 FQGNSA. V lost 0 bases, J lost 2 bases, and 11 bases lay in between. The DNA for the CDR3 is TGTGCCAGCAGCTTAGCGGGGACGGAAGCCTACGAGCAGTACTTC. Its protein product is CASSLAGTEAYEQYF.

The table lists this clone with a count of one. The CDR3 spells CASSLFGAGGPYEQYF. The CDR3 bases are TGTGCCAGCAGTTTATTTGGGGCAGGGGGTCCCTACGAGCAGTACTTC. The chain couples TRBV28 to TRBJ2-7; TRBD1 aligns across 7 bases. The CDR3 loop spans 16 amino acids. Germline CDR1 is MDHEN and CDR2 is SYDVKM. V was pared by 1 base and J by 2 bases, with 8 bases of the junction left unmatched.

The chain combines TRBV6-5 with TRBJ2-1, with TRBD2 identical over 9 bases. Germline values: CDR1 MNHEY, CDR2 SVGAGI. The CDR3 has 16 residues. With V trimmed by 0 bases and J by 5 bases, 5 bases remained unmatched. The DNA for the CDR3 is TGTGCCAGCAGTTACTCGGGCGGGAGGGCCCACAATGAGCAGTTCTTC. Translating gives CASSYSGGRAHNEQFF.

The chain employs TRBV11-2 and TRBJ2-7; tentative D call: TRBD2 (7 bases). Germline values: CDR1 SGHAT, CDR2 FQNNGV. V was shortened by 1 base and J by 5 bases, with 18 bases between the two germline ends. The CDR3 is made up of 16 amino acids. In DNA, the CDR3 is TGTGCCAGCAGCTTAGGGGCGGGGGCATCTGCCGACGAGCAGTACTTC. It specifies CASSLGAGASADEQYF.

V gene TRBV28 combines with J gene TRBJ1-2, with D tentatively TRBD1 (5 bases). Germline assignment: CDR1 MDHEN and CDR2 SYDVKM. The CDR3 spans 14 residues. Trimming took off 9 bases at V and 4 bases at J, with 18 bases between the two ends. The CDR3 here is CASVIGTAGYGYTF. The CDR3 DNA reads TGTGCCAGTGTAATTGGGACGGCAGGCTATGGCTACACCTTC.

V and J are TRBV5-1 and TRBJ2-7, with a weak D call TRBD1 (6 bases). Trimming took off 2 bases at V and 3 bases at J, with 9 bases between the two ends. The CDR3 length is 13 residues. The germline V gene has CDR1 SGHRS and CDR2 YFSETQ. CDR3: CASSFEGVYEQYF. The CDR3 nucleotides read TGCGCCAGCAGCTTCGAGGGGGTCTACGAGCAGTACTTC.

The genes are TRBV12-5 and TRBJ2-3, with 9 nucleotides matching TRBD1. V dropped 6 bases and J dropped 1; count of bases not matched to a gene: 2. CDR1 is LGHNT and CDR2 is FRNRAP in the germline V gene. The CDR3 is made up of 14 amino acids. Written as DNA, the CDR3 is TGTGCTAGTGGCAGGACAGGGGGCACAGATACGCAGTATTTT. Its translation is CASGRTGGTDTQYF.

V gene TRBV15 combines with J gene TRBJ1-4; D may be TRBD1 (5 bases). The CDR3 covers 14 residues. Germline-derived CDR1 and CDR2 are LNHNV and YYDKDF (reference sequence). V gave up 0 bases and J gave up 5 bases, with 7 bases separating them. CDR3 protein: CATSREGGNEKLFF. Written as DNA, the CDR3 is TGTGCCACCAGCAGAGAGGGGGGAAATGAAAAACTGTTTTTT.

V gene TRBV10-3 combines with J gene TRBJ2-7; the D gene is possibly TRBD2 (6 bases). V gave up 10 bases and J gave up 2 bases, with 12 bases separating them. This CDR3 is 12 amino acids long. Germline V CDR1 and CDR2: ENHRY, SYGVKD. The CDR3, as DNA: TGTGCCACCGGGAGCGGTCCCTACGAGCAGTACTTC. This encodes CATGSGPYEQYF.

The V gene is TRBV18, the J gene TRBJ1-2; 8 positions match TRBD1. The V gene end was trimmed by 0 bases and the J gene end by 7 bases; junction bases not matched to a gene: 10. The CDR3 has 16 amino acids. Germline CDR1 and CDR2: KGHSH and LQKENI. CDR3 sequence reads: CASSPPNDRGSGGYTF. In nucleotides, the CDR3 is TGTGCCAGCTCACCACCTAACGACAGGGGATCGGGTGGCTACACCTTC.

The chain has TRBV4-3 and TRBJ2-3; 12 bases are a match to TRBD2. Germline lookup yields CDR1 LGHNA and CDR2 YSLEER. CDR3 length equals 17 residues. V lost 0 bases, J lost 6 bases, and 7 bases stayed unmatched. DNA for the CDR3: TGCGCCAGCAGCCAAGATTGGGCTAGCGGGAGGGCGGATACGCAGTATTTT. It specifies CASSQDWASGRADTQYF.

The genes are TRBV28 and TRBJ2-2; D call uncertain. CDR3 length equals 14 residues. V lost 2 bases and J lost 5, with 9 bases in between. CDR1 MDHEN and CDR2 SYDVKM come from the germline V gene. The CDR3: CASSLIRGTGELFF. The CDR3, as DNA: TGTGCCAGCAGTTTAATCAGAGGTACCGGGGAGCTGTTTTTT.

The genes are TRBV6-5 and TRBJ1-6; 7 bases align to TRBD1. J gave up 10 bases and V 6 bases, and 6 bases lay outside the gene matches. Looked up from germline, CDR1 is MNHEY and CDR2 is SVGAGI. The CDR3 totals 13 residues. Written as DNA, the CDR3 is TGTGCCAGCAGGGGGACAGACCCGTCACCCCTCCACTTT. Amino acid sequence: CASRGTDPSPLHF.

This clone was picked up one time. This same CDR3 is encoded by further DNA sequences in the sample. The rearrangement joins TRBV18 to TRBJ2-7, with D tentatively TRBD2 (5 bases). The germline CDR1 and CDR2 sequences are KGHSH and LQKENI. The CDR3 length is 13 residues. Trimming removed 3 bases from V and 3 bases from J, with 9 bases in between. CDR3 in DNA: TGTGCCAGCTCACCTGTCGGGGACTACGAGCAGTACTTC. Translated: CASSPVGDYEQYF.

As for this clone: One end of the junction is discordant with germline, which a read error may explain. The sample holds other DNA sequences that translate to the same CDR3. The rearrangement links TRBV28 to TRBJ1-2, with 8 bases aligning to TRBD1. This CDR3 is built from 14 residues. Germline V lookup: CDR1 MDHEN, CDR2 SYDVKM. As DNA, the CDR3 is TGCGCCAGCAGTTCCGGGGACAGGTTTTATGGAGACACCTTC. Its translation is CASSSGDRFYGDTF.

This clone was seen only once. V gene TRBV11-2 combines with J gene TRBJ2-7; 8 nucleotides align to TRBD1. The CDR3 covers 14 residues. V lost 5 bases, J lost 5 bases, and 8 bases stayed unmatched. The germline CDR1 and CDR2 sequences are SGHAT and FQNNGV. The CDR3 region has the DNA TGTGCCAGCAGCCCCCGGGACAGGTCCCACGAGCAGTACTTC. It encodes CASSPRDRSHEQYF.

The J gene is TRBJ2-7, the V gene TRBV7-8; D unresolved. Trimming left V 2 bases short and J 2 bases short, with 7 bases between. The CDR3 is 13 amino acids. CDR1 and CDR2 (germline): SGHVS, FQNEAQ. CDR3 amino acids: CASSLSSTYEQYF. For the CDR3, the DNA is TGTGCCAGCAGCTTATCAAGTACCTACGAGCAGTACTTC.

V usage is TRBV11-2 and J usage is TRBJ2-7; maybe TRBD1 (6 bases). V shed 0 bases and J shed 3 bases, with 12 bases lying between them. Germline values: CDR1 SGHAT, CDR2 FQNNGV. CDR3 size: 15 residues. CDR3 nucleotides: TGTGCCAGCAGCTTAGAGTGGGACAACCACTACGAGCAGTACTTC. As protein: CASSLEWDNHYEQYF.

This clone occurred once. The chain joins TRBV11-3 to TRBJ2-2; D uncertain. Per germline, CDR1 SGHNT and CDR2 YENEEA. The CDR3 has 14 residues. Trimming cost V 0 bases and J 6 bases, with 8 bases left between them. In DNA, the CDR3 is TGTGCCAGCAGCTTAGATAGTCAGGCCGGGGAGCTGTTTTTT. This translates into CASSLDSQAGELFF.

In the case of this clone: The same CDR3 is also encoded by other DNA sequences in this sample. In nucleotides, the CDR3 is TGCGCCAGCAGCCAAGAGGCAGGGTATGGCTACACCTTC. This translates into CASSQEAGYGYTF. This chain uses TRBV4-3 with TRBJ1-2; TRBD1 is a possible D gene (5 bases). The CDR3 covers 13 residues. Germline assignment: CDR1 LGHNA and CDR2 YSLEER. The ends were cut back, 0 bases at V and 5 bases at J, with 7 bases in the middle.

V gene TRBV7-9 combines with J gene TRBJ2-2, with 8 bases aligning to TRBD1. J lost 5 bases, V lost 0 bases, and 8 bases had no gene match. Germline CDR1 and CDR2: SEHNR and FQNEAQ (reference sequence). This CDR3 region has 17 residues. In DNA form, the CDR3 reads TGTGCCAGCAGCTTAGCCCGGACAGGGTCGAGTACCGGGGAGCTGTTTTTT. Translating it yields CASSLARTGSSTGELFF.

This rearrangement joins TRBV27 to TRBJ2-6; D gene uncertain. Trimming took off 5 bases at V and 6 bases at J, with 11 bases between the two ends. The CDR3 loop spans 14 amino acids. Looked up from germline, CDR1 is MNHEY and CDR2 is SMNVEV (reference sequence). CDR3 sequence (DNA): TGTGCCAGCAGTCCCTCCAGCGTGGCCAACGTCCTGACTTTC. Its translation is CASSPSSVANVLTF.

The rearrangement links TRBV9 to TRBJ2-1; perhaps TRBD2 as D (6 bases). V was trimmed by 5 bases and J by 2 bases, leaving 11 bases between them. The CDR3 runs to 14 residues. The germline gives CDR1 SGDLS, CDR2 YYNGEE. Here the CDR3 reads CASSSGVAYNEQFF. The DNA for the CDR3 is TGTGCCAGCAGTTCGGGAGTAGCCTACAATGAGCAGTTCTTC.